These 24 T cell receptor beta chains were all obtained from the same sample, sequenced in a study of CD8 T cells in Susac syndrome. Reverse transcription of about 0.45 to 1 ug RNA used random hexamers. Via MiXCR, TCRdb re-called the immunoSEQ multiplex PCR reads, giving one row per CDR3 protein. The sample contains about 300,000 distinct CDR3 sequences, about 90% of which appear only once. The sequenced sample consisted of CD4+ T cells from PBMCs. The origin of the receptors is a human donor with multiple sclerosis.

This CDR3 reads CAWSVGLAGIENIQYF. The CDR3 region has the DNA TGTGCCTGGAGTGTTGGGCTAGCGGGGATTGAAAACATTCAGTACTTC. This sequence joins TRBV30 and TRBJ2-4; the match to TRBD2 covers 9 bases. V trimming: 0 bases; J trimming: 5 bases; junction bases outside the gene matches: 8. This CDR3 is 16 amino acids long. Germline lookup yields CDR1 GTSNPN and CDR2 SVGIG (reference sequence).

The V call is TRBV29-1, the J call TRBJ1-1, with 9 bases lining up with TRBD1. The CDR3 runs to 13 residues. Unmatched junction bases numbered 4, after V lost 3 bases and J lost 5 bases. Germline V gene sequence: CDR1 SQVTM, CDR2 ANQGSEA. CDR3 region: CSVDDRGMTEAFF. For the CDR3, the DNA is TGCAGCGTTGATGACAGGGGGATGACTGAAGCTTTCTTT.

The chain employs TRBV7-8 and TRBJ2-3; a possible D gene is TRBD1 (5 bases). Trimming left V 5 bases short and J 5 bases short, with 17 bases between. The CDR3 length is 15 residues. The germline V gene encodes CDR1 SGHVS and CDR2 FQNEAQ. CDR3 DNA sequence: TGTGCCAGCAGCCCGAGAACAACAAGGGGAGATACGCAGTATTTT. Translated: CASSPRTTRGDTQYF. The whole variable domain, filled in from reference TRBV7-8 and TRBJ2-3, reads GAGVSQSPRYKVAKRGQDVALRCDPISGHVSLFWYQQALGQGPEFLTYFQNEAQLDKSGLPSDRFFAERPEGSVSTLKIQRTQQEDSAVYLCASSPRTTRGDTQYFGPGTRLTVL.

The chain links TRBV9 to TRBJ2-1; perhaps TRBD2 as D (6 bases). The germline V gene encodes CDR1 SGDLS and CDR2 YYNGEE. V lost 3 bases and J lost 6, with 13 bases in between. There are 14 residues in the CDR3. In DNA, the CDR3 is TGTGCCAGCAGCGCCGGGGGTGCAGTCAATGAGCAGTTCTTC. Its translation: CASSAGGAVNEQFF. Drawing the rest from reference TRBV9 and TRBJ2-1, the complete variable domain is DSGVTQTPKHLITATGQRVTLRCSPRSGDLSVYWYQQSLDQGLQFLIQYYNGEERAKGNILERFSAQQFPDLHSELNLSSLELGDSALYFCASSAGGAVNEQFFGPGTRLTVL.

This chain joins TRBV25-1 and TRBJ2-7; the D is unclear. Trimming took 3 bases from V and 7 from J, leaving 4 bases between them. CDR1 and CDR2 from the germline V gene are MGHDK and SYGVNS. CDR3 length: 10 amino acids. This chain's CDR3 is CASSEGEQYF. The CDR3 coding sequence is TGTGCCAGCAGTGAGGGGGAGCAGTACTTC.

V and J are TRBV18 and TRBJ2-4; D is perhaps TRBD1 (6 bases). With 1 base removed from V and 7 bases from J, the gap between germline ends came to 17 bases. There are 16 residues in the CDR3. Per germline, CDR1 KGHSH and CDR2 LQKENI. The CDR3 DNA reads TGTGCCAGCTCACCACAATTCGGCCAGGGGACGAACATTCAGTACTTC. Protein: CASSPQFGQGTNIQYF.

The rearrangement uses TRBV7-2 and TRBJ1-1; 9 positions agree with TRBD1. The CDR3 spans 15 residues. CDR1 is SGHTA and CDR2 is FQGNSA in the germline V gene. The V segment lost 4 bases and the J segment 4 bases; nucleotides outside the gene matches: 7. The DNA for the CDR3 is TGTGCCAGCAGCTCCTACAGGGGGCGAGGCACTGAAGCTTTCTTT. This gives the protein CASSSYRGRGTEAFF.

The J gene is TRBJ2-3, the V gene TRBV7-2, with 14 positions matching TRBD2. The junction had 6 bases not matched to a gene; V was cut back by 5 bases and J by 2 bases. CDR3 length: 17 amino acids. Germline V gene lookup returns CDR1 SGHTA and CDR2 FQGNSA. CDR3 sequence (DNA): TGTGCCAGCAGCCCCCGACTAGCGGGAGGGCTCACAGATACGCAGTATTTT. Protein product: CASSPRLAGGLTDTQYF.

This clonotype was seen once. This chain joins TRBV20-1 and TRBJ2-3; TRBD1 matches 7 bases. After removal of 5 bases from V and 1 base from J, the junction contained 6 bases not matched to a gene. The CDR3 consists of 14 residues. Germline values: CDR1 DFQATT, CDR2 SNEGSKA (reference sequence). The CDR3 loop is CSALIGGGTDTQYF. CDR3 sequence (DNA): TGCAGTGCTTTGATAGGGGGCGGCACAGATACGCAGTATTTT.

The rearrangement joins TRBV20-1 to TRBJ2-5, with D uncertain. The CDR3 totals 13 residues. Germline lookup yields CDR1 DFQATT and CDR2 SNEGSKA (reference sequence). V was cut by 1 base and J by 4 bases, with 10 bases left in between. The CDR3 bases are TGCAGTGCTAGAGCCCCACATCCAGAGACCCAGTACTTC. This codes for CSARAPHPETQYF.

The gene calls are TRBV3-1 and TRBJ2-1, with 11 bases aligning to TRBD2. The CDR3 sequence is 16 residues long. Trimming at V came to 3 bases and at J to 4 bases, leaving 5 bases not matched to a gene. Germline V gene sequence: CDR1 LGHDT, CDR2 YNNKEL (reference sequence). Written as DNA, the CDR3 is TGTGCCAGCAGCCACCCACTAGCGGGGGAGTACAATGAGCAGTTCTTC. Translating it yields CASSHPLAGEYNEQFF.

This clonotype occurred once. This chain links TRBV20-1 with TRBJ2-3; D tentatively fits TRBD1 or TRBD2 (5 bases each). The CDR3 totals 15 residues. The germline V gene has CDR1 DFQATT and CDR2 SNEGSKA (reference sequence). Trimming pared 1 base from V and 2 bases from J, leaving 13 bases between. In DNA, the CDR3 is TGCAGTGCTAGAGGGAGGCTGGGGGACACAGATACGCAGTATTTT. Translated, it gives CSARGRLGDTDTQYF.

The chain carries TRBV15 and TRBJ2-6, with 8 bases that match TRBD1. Germline CDR1 reads LNHNV; CDR2 reads YYDKDF (reference sequence). The CDR3 has 16 amino acids. Trimming cost V 8 bases and J 0 bases; bases outside gene matches: 6. The CDR3 nucleotides read TGTGCCACCCATCCGGGACAGGTCTCTGGGGCCAACGTCCTGACTTTC. Translated, it gives CATHPGQVSGANVLTF.

The CDR3 sequence is CSASGRGADTQYF. CDR3 nucleotides: TGCAGTGCTAGCGGGAGGGGCGCAGATACGCAGTATTTT. The chain joins TRBV20-1 to TRBJ2-3, with 8 bases identical to TRBD2. Germline lookup yields CDR1 DFQATT and CDR2 SNEGSKA (reference sequence). V lost 3 bases, J lost 4 bases, and 3 bases stayed unmatched. The CDR3 extends over 13 amino acids.

The V call is TRBV7-9, the J call TRBJ1-2, with D possibly matching TRBD1 (5 bases). Trimming left V 5 bases short and J 0 bases short, with 10 bases between. This CDR3 has 14 amino acids. Germline lookup yields CDR1 SEHNR and CDR2 FQNEAQ (reference sequence). The CDR3 DNA sequence: TGTGCCAGCAGCCCAGGCAGGGCTAACTATGGCTACACCTTC. Translating gives CASSPGRANYGYTF.

The CDR3 spells CSVSEGPAPSTDTQYF. DNA of the CDR3: TGCAGTGTCAGTGAGGGTCCAGCGCCGAGCACAGATACGCAGTATTTT. The V gene is TRBV20-1, the J gene TRBJ2-3; D is perhaps TRBD2 (5 bases). The CDR3 loop spans 16 amino acids. The germline gives CDR1 DFQATT, CDR2 SNEGSKA (reference sequence). V lost 7 bases, J lost 0 bases, and 20 bases lay in between.

V and J are TRBV12-3 or TRBV12-4 and TRBJ1-2; D possibly corresponds to TRBD1 (5 bases). The CDR3 sequence is 13 residues long. Trimming shortened V by 6 bases and J by 10 bases, and 18 bases separated the two germline ends. The CDR3, as DNA: TGTGCCAGCAGGGAAAACCCCGGTGGGGCCTACACCTTC. The encoded protein is CASRENPGGAYTF.

The V gene is TRBV6-5, the J gene TRBJ2-7; maybe TRBD2 (5 bases). V lost 6 bases and J 0 bases, leaving 9 bases between the germline ends. Germline V CDR1 and CDR2: MNHEY, SVGAGI. CDR3 size: 13 residues. The CDR3, as DNA: TGTGCCAGCAGGGCCGGGGTCTCCTACGAGCAGTACTTC. This sequence encodes CASRAGVSYEQYF.

The chain recombines TRBV5-1 with TRBJ1-1; D call uncertain. V was trimmed by 7 bases and J by 0 bases, leaving 7 bases between them. This CDR3 comprises 12 residues. CDR1 is SGHRS and CDR2 is YFSETQ in the germline V gene. The CDR3 is CASGQVNTEAFF. In DNA, the CDR3 is TGCGCCAGCGGGCAGGTGAACACTGAAGCTTTCTTT.

The chain links TRBV30 to TRBJ2-7; 9 bases are shared with TRBD1. The junction had 8 bases not matched to a gene; V was cut back by 8 bases and J by 0 bases. The CDR3 has 14 residues. From germline, CDR1 is GTSNPN and CDR2 SVGIG (reference sequence). CDR3 nucleotide sequence: TGTGCCGGACAGGGGCCCGCGACCTCCTACGAGCAGTACTTC. This translates into CAGQGPATSYEQYF.

This clonotype was recorded only once. The V and J genes are TRBV3-1 and TRBJ1-1; unclear D gene. The germline gives CDR1 LGHDT, CDR2 YNNKEL (reference sequence). V shed 0 bases and J shed 4 bases, with 9 bases lying between them. The CDR3 contains 14 residues. CDR3 region: CASSQDADRTEAFF. The CDR3, as DNA: TGTGCCAGCAGCCAAGATGCGGATCGCACTGAAGCTTTCTTT. Complete variable domain (other parts from reference TRBV3-1 and TRBJ1-1): DTAVSQTPKYLVTQMGNDKSIKCEQNLGHDTMYWYKQDSKKFLKIMFSYNNKELIINETVPNRFSPKSPDKAHLNLHINSLELGDSAVYFCASSQDADRTEAFFGQGTRLTVV.

The CDR3 DNA reads as TGTGCCAGCACCCTACGGGCTTCCTACAATGAGCAGTTCTTC. Its translation: CASTLRASYNEQFF. This rearrangement joins TRBV12-3 or TRBV12-4 to TRBJ2-1; D not certain. V shed 7 bases and J shed 1 base, with 11 bases lying between them. The CDR3 extends over 14 amino acids.

Only one count was recorded for this clonotype. The chain combines TRBV5-4 with TRBJ2-1; D possibly corresponds to TRBD1 (6 bases). Trimming cost V 4 bases and J 9 bases, with 26 bases left between them. The CDR3 loop spans 17 amino acids. Germline V gives CDR1 SGHNT, CDR2 YYREEE (reference sequence). This CDR3 is CASSLGPRQVIEREQFF. The CDR3 DNA reads as TGTGCCAGCAGCCTGGGGCCGAGACAGGTCATTGAGCGTGAGCAGTTCTTC.

CDR3 in DNA: TGTGCCAGTAGTATAGGGCCTAGAGGACAGCCCTACAATGAGCAGTTCTTC. Its protein is CASSIGPRGQPYNEQFF. This chain connects TRBV19 to TRBJ2-1; a weak D match, TRBD1 (6 bases). Germline values: CDR1 LNHDA, CDR2 SQIVND (reference sequence). With 1 base removed from V and 2 bases from J, the gap between germline ends came to 15 bases. The CDR3 length is 17 residues.